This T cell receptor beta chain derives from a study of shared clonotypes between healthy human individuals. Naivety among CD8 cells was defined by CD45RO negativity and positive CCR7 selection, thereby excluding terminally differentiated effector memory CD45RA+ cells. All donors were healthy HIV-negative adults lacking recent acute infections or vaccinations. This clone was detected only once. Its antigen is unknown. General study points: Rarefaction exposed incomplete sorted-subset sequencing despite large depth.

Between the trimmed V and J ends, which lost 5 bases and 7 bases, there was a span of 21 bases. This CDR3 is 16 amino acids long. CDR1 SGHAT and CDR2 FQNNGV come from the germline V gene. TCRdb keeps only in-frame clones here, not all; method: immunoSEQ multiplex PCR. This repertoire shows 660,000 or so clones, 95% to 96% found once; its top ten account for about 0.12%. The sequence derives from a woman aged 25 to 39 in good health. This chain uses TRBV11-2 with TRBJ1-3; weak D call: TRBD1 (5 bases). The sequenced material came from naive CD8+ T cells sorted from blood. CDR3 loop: CASSPISHGHSNTIYF. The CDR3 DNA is TGTGCCAGCAGCCCCATCTCCCACGGACACTCGAACACCATATATTTT. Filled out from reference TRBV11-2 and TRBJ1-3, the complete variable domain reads EAGVAQSPRYKIIEKRQSVAFWCNPISGHATLYWYQQILGQGPKLLIQFQNNGVVDDSQLPKDRFSAERLKGVDSTLKIQPAKLEDSAVYLCASSPISHGHSNTIYFGEGSWLTVV.